One sample yielded the 19 T cell receptor beta chains listed below, sequenced in a study of molecular identifiers for immune sequencing clone quantification (dated by TCRdb to 2016 to 2019). The library was generated by PCR. Sequencing relied on an Illumina HiSeq 4000. Starting from the raw public reads, TCRdb applied fastp trimming at Q25, assembled clones with MiXCR and retained in-frame beta chains. Every entry covers one CDR3 protein and lists the most common genes and DNA from its rows. The sample includes 250,000 to 350,000 distinct CDR3 sequences, with over 20% observed a single time. The leading ten clones occupy 0.81% of the sample. Specimen: naive CD8+ T cells from blood, with Jurkat cell RNA spiked in. The label giving this sample's cell subset or site can be read as: FACS-sorted CD8+CD4-CCR7+CD45RA+ naive T cells. The receptor set was obtained from a human donor in good health. Some libraries in this study had Jurkat cell RNA spiked in.

Ten or more counts support this clonotype. The V and J genes are TRBV27 and TRBJ2-7; perhaps TRBD1 as D (6 bases). This CDR3 comprises 14 residues. Germline-derived CDR1 and CDR2 are MNHEY and SMNVEV (reference sequence). V lost 6 bases and J 3 bases, leaving 15 bases between the germline ends. The CDR3 coding sequence is TGTGCCAGCAGAACCCGGGACATCCTCTACGAGCAGTACTTC. Encoded protein: CASRTRDILYEQYF.

Turning to this clonotype: Since a much larger clone is just one base distant, this may be a read error. The chain recombines TRBV4-2 with TRBJ2-3, with D unresolved. Germline CDR1 is LGHNA and CDR2 is YNFKEQ. This CDR3 comprises 15 residues. This CDR3 reads CAGSQDSTVTDTQYF. The CDR3 region has the DNA TGTGCCGGCAGCCAAGATTCAACAGTCACAGATACGCAGTATTTT.

About this clonotype: This sequence may be a read error, since a much larger clone differs from it by one base. The chain recombines TRBV11-2 with TRBJ2-5, with D perhaps matching TRBD2 (5 bases). CDR1 is SGHAT and CDR2 is FQNNGV in the germline V gene. V was pared by 2 bases and J by 1 base, with 11 bases between. The CDR3 contains 15 residues. The CDR3 reads CASSLRISAQETQYF. CDR3 coding DNA: TGTGCCAGCAGCTTAAGGATTAGCGCCCAAGAGACCCAGTACTTC.

This clonotype was seen repeatedly, ten times or more. This chain links TRBV4-3 with TRBJ1-4, with unresolved D. The CDR3 has 13 residues. Germline CDR1 LGHNA, CDR2 YSLEER. Between the trimmed V and J ends, which lost 1 base and 8 bases, there was a span of 8 bases. CDR3 loop: CASSQGVKEKLFF. The CDR3 nucleotides are TGCGCCAGCAGCCAAGGAGTGAAGGAAAAACTGTTTTTT.

On this clonotype: One base away lies a much larger clone, so this may be a sequencing read error. The V call is TRBV14, the J call TRBJ2-5; D is unresolved. Germline loops: CDR1 SGHDN, CDR2 FVKESK. Between the trimmed V and J ends, which lost 0 bases and 4 bases, there was a span of 15 bases. The CDR3 loop spans 16 amino acids. CDR3 bases: TGTGCCAGCAGCCAAGATCATGTGGAAGCAGTAGAGACCCAGTACTTC. It encodes CASSQDHVEAVETQYF.

This clonotype was observed a handful of times. V and J are TRBV6-5 and TRBJ2-1; tentatively, D is TRBD2 (5 bases). The ends were cut back, 0 bases at V and 7 bases at J, with 13 bases in the middle. The CDR3 loop spans 15 amino acids. CDR1 is MNHEY and CDR2 is SVGAGI in the germline V gene. The CDR3 reads CASSYSSRGDNEQFF. In DNA, the CDR3 is TGTGCCAGCAGTTACTCCTCCCGGGGAGATAATGAGCAGTTCTTC.

The genes are TRBV19 and TRBJ1-1; D is ambiguous. Trimming left V 3 bases short and J 4 bases short, with 9 bases between. Germline CDR1 and CDR2: LNHDA and SQIVND (reference sequence). The CDR3 consists of 13 residues. CDR3 coding DNA: TGTGCCAGTAGTATTGGGTTTGCCACTGAAGCTTTCTTT. Translating gives CASSIGFATEAFF.

V usage is TRBV14 and J usage is TRBJ2-7; D is possibly TRBD1 (6 bases). Trimming shortened V by 5 bases and J by 3 bases, and 14 bases separated the two germline ends. This CDR3 spans 14 amino acids. Per the germline V gene, CDR1 is SGHDN and CDR2 is FVKESK. CDR3 in DNA: TGTGCCAGCAGCATGGGACATCACAGCTACGAGCAGTACTTC. It codes for CASSMGHHSYEQYF.

This clonotype was detected many times. This sequence joins TRBV15 and TRBJ2-7; D is unresolved. Germline-derived CDR1 and CDR2 are LNHNV and YYDKDF (reference sequence). V dropped 0 bases and J dropped 6 bases, with 6 bases sitting between them. This CDR3 has 12 residues. CDR3 sequence reads: CATSRDGVEQYF. The CDR3 nucleotides read TGTGCCACCAGCAGAGATGGGGTCGAGCAGTACTTC.

A word on this clonotype: A read error may explain this, as a much larger clone is one base away. J is TRBJ2-1 and V is TRBV20-1; no firm D call. Germline CDR1 and CDR2: DFQATT and SNEGSKA (reference sequence). The CDR3 extends over 14 amino acids. The CDR3 sequence: CSAIGQRSYNEQLF. The CDR3 region has the DNA TGCAGTGCTATTGGGCAGCGCTCCTACAATGAGCAGCTCTTC.

The chain joins TRBV6-5 to TRBJ2-7; possibly TRBD1 for D (6 bases). The CDR3 is 12 amino acids. The V gene lost 5 bases and the J gene lost 6 bases, with 11 bases spanning the gap. Germline values: CDR1 MNHEY, CDR2 SVGAGI. In DNA form, the CDR3 reads TGTGCCAGCAGTACAGGGATGGCCGAGCAGTACTTC. This translates into CASSTGMAEQYF.

This clonotype was counted ten times or more. The chain combines TRBV27 with TRBJ2-3, with D uncertain. There are 11 residues in the CDR3. V gave up 7 bases and J gave up 6 bases, with 8 bases separating them. Germline-derived CDR1 and CDR2 are MNHEY and SMNVEV (reference sequence). Written as DNA, the CDR3 is TGTGCCAGCATCCCGAGGGATACGCAGTATTTT. Translation gives CASIPRDTQYF.

This clonotype was recorded at least ten times. The chain's CDR3 is CASSIRPAYEQYF. CDR3 DNA sequence: TGTGCCAGTAGTATTCGCCCAGCCTACGAGCAGTACTTC. The chain links TRBV19 to TRBJ2-7; D not resolved. The germline CDR1 and CDR2 sequences are LNHDA and SQIVND (reference sequence). The V gene lost 3 bases and the J gene lost 2 bases, with 8 bases spanning the gap. The CDR3 is 13 amino acids.

The chain carries TRBV7-9 and TRBJ2-7; a weak D match, TRBD2 (6 bases). V lost 5 bases and J 4 bases, leaving 12 bases between the germline ends. The CDR3 is 13 amino acids. The germline gives CDR1 SEHNR, CDR2 FQNEAQ (reference sequence). The CDR3 loop reads CASSPPAGYEQYF. CDR3 nucleotide sequence: TGTGCCAGCAGCCCACCGGCGGGGTACGAGCAGTACTTC. Drawing the rest from reference TRBV7-9 and TRBJ2-7, the complete variable domain is DTGVSQNPRHKITKRGQNVTFRCDPISEHNRLYWYRQTLGQGPEFLTYFQNEAQLEKSRLLSDRFSAERPKGSFSTLEIQRTEQGDSAMYLCASSPPAGYEQYFGPGTRLTVT.

In the case of this clonotype: A much larger clone is a single base away; this may be a read error. The V and J genes are TRBV6-6 and TRBJ2-7; 8 bases agree with TRBD2. From germline, CDR1 is MNHNY and CDR2 SVGAGI (reference sequence). There are 14 residues in the CDR3. The CDR3 is CASSYEREHGERYF. The CDR3 DNA is TGTGCCAGCAGTTACGAGCGGGAGCATGGCGAGCGGTACTTC.

This clonotype has only a few counts. This chain uses TRBV27 with TRBJ1-5, with D possibly being TRBD1 (5 bases). The germline V gene has CDR1 MNHEY and CDR2 SMNVEV (reference sequence). This CDR3 has 17 amino acids. Between the trimmed V and J ends, which lost 5 bases and 0 bases, there was a span of 17 bases. Written as DNA, the CDR3 is TGTGCCAGCAGTCCGTCCGGGACCGAAAATAGCAATCAGCCCCAGCATTTT. Residues: CASSPSGTENSNQPQHF.

The chain uses TRBV19 and TRBJ2-7, with D possibly matching TRBD2 (7 bases). The ends were cut back, 6 bases at V and 2 bases at J, with 17 bases in the middle. The CDR3 contains 15 residues. Germline V gives CDR1 LNHDA, CDR2 SQIVND (reference sequence). As DNA, the CDR3 is TGTGCCAGTAGCCCCTCGGGGGGCCGGCCCTACGAGCAGTACTTC. It yields the protein CASSPSGGRPYEQYF.

This clonotype was detected only a few times. This CDR3 reads CASSQTGQQETQYF. CDR3 coding DNA: TGCGCCAGCAGCCAGACAGGGCAACAAGAGACCCAGTACTTC. This sequence joins TRBV4-1 and TRBJ2-5; TRBD1 aligns across 7 bases. The V gene's germline CDR1 is MGHRA and CDR2 YSYEKL. The CDR3 covers 14 residues. The V and J ends lost 3 bases and 2 bases, in that order; junction bases with no gene match: 3.

Ten or more counts support this clonotype. The chain has TRBV6-4 and TRBJ2-5; 10 bases agree with TRBD1. V was pared by 6 bases and J by 0 bases, with 4 bases of the junction left unmatched. The CDR3 runs 15 residues. Germline V gene data show CDR1 as MRHNA and CDR2 as SNTAGT. The CDR3 is CASRDGTGDQETQYF. In DNA, the CDR3 is TGTGCCAGCAGAGATGGGACAGGGGACCAAGAGACCCAGTACTTC.